Listed below are T cell receptor beta chains from one sample, sequenced in a study of T cell responses to AZD1222 COVID-19 vaccine. Here immunoSEQ multiplex PCR was the method, and the copy in TCRdb shows in-frame clones only, minus some. Of roughly 140,000 clones listed, around 91% were seen once; the top ten hold 5.2%. The sample here was peripheral blood, taken on day 0 of AZD1222 vaccination. These receptors were obtained from an adult in good health. The CDR3 runs from the conserved cysteine through the conserved F or W. D genes are given only for firm matches. Rows may omit the clone size; those that give it use once, few, many or a size class.

d_call	v_call	clone_size	j_call	cdr3_aa	cdr3_nt
-	TRBV11-3	-	TRBJ2-3	CASSLRGGGADTQYF	TGTGCCAGCAGCTTAAGAGGGGGAGGCGCAGATACGCAGTATTTT
TRBD1	TRBV2	-	TRBJ1-1	CASSTRGQENTEAFF	TGTGCCAGCAGTACTCGAGGACAGGAGAACACTGAAGCTTTCTTT
-	TRBV5-1	-	TRBJ1-1	CASSRETATLNTEAFF	TGCGCCAGCAGCCGCGAGACAGCCACATTGAACACTGAAGCTTTCTTT
-	TRBV15	-	TRBJ2-7	CATSPPRGAGGEQYF	TGTGCCACCAGCCCCCCTAGGGGTGCCGGCGGCGAGCAGTACTTC
-	TRBV11-3	once	TRBJ2-7	CASSLCQQGRNYEQYF	TGTGCCAGCAGCTTATGCCAGCAAGGTAGAAACTACGAGCAGTACTTC
-	TRBV7-8	-	TRBJ1-4	CASSLGGQGNEKLFF	TGTGCCAGCAGCTTAGGTGGACAAGGGAATGAAAAACTGTTTTTT
-	TRBV7-9	-	TRBJ2-7	CASSPLGPGQGFKQYF	TGTGCCAGCAGCCCCCTGGGGCCGGGACAAGGGTTTAAGCAGTACTTC
TRBD1	TRBV28	-	TRBJ1-2	CASLPRQGAYGYTF	TGTGCCAGCCTCCCTAGACAGGGGGCGTACGGCTACACCTTC
-	TRBV7-3	-	TRBJ2-6	CASSLNGPGANVLTF	TGTGCCAGCAGCTTAAACGGGCCTGGGGCCAACGTCCTGACTTTC
-	TRBV18	-	TRBJ1-5	CASSPGGLGNQPQHF	TGTGCCAGCTCACCAGGGGGTCTCGGCAATCAGCCCCAGCATTTT
TRBD1	TRBV6-2/TRBV6-3	-	TRBJ1-5	CASSPGQGGGQPQHF	TGTGCCAGCAGTCCGGGACAGGGGGGCGGCCAGCCCCAGCATTTT
-	TRBV28	-	TRBJ1-6	CASSSPGENSPLHF	TGTGCCAGCAGTTCCCCAGGGGAAAATTCACCCCTCCACTTT
-	TRBV18	-	TRBJ1-3	CASSPIPSSGNTIYF	TGTGCCAGCTCACCAATCCCGAGCTCTGGAAACACCATATATTTT
-	TRBV9	-	TRBJ1-2	CASSVGRQEDYGYTF	TGTGCCAGCAGCGTAGGACGACAGGAGGACTATGGCTACACCTTC
-	TRBV7-8	once	TRBJ1-3	CASSLVGGTGAGNTIYF	TGTGCCAGCAGCTTAGTAGGGGGGACCGGAGCTGGAAACACCATATATTTT
-	TRBV6-5	-	TRBJ2-7	CASSYENSLYEQYF	TGTGCCAGCAGTTACGAGAACAGCCTATACGAGCAGTACTTC
TRBD1	TRBV7-9	-	TRBJ2-5	CASSKGQEVFVRETQYF	TGTGCCAGCAGCAAGGGACAGGAGGTTTTTGTTCGAGAGACCCAGTACTTC
-	TRBV15	-	TRBJ1-4	CATSRERREKLFF	TGTGCCACCAGCAGAGAGAGGAGGGAAAAACTGTTTTTT
-	TRBV7-8	-	TRBJ1-2	CASSLQGNGYTF	TGTGCCAGCAGCTTACAGGGAAATGGCTACACCTTC
TRBD2	TRBV4-1	-	TRBJ2-2	CASSQSGGRSAGELFF	TGCGCCAGCAGCCAATCAGGCGGGAGGAGTGCCGGGGAGCTGTTTTTT
TRBD1	TRBV7-2	-	TRBJ1-1	CASSLGQGGRRAFF	TGTGCCAGCAGCTTAGGACAGGGGGGTAGGCGGGCTTTCTTT
TRBD2	TRBV3-1/TRBV3-2	-	TRBJ2-1	CASSQGALAGRGYNEQFF	TGTGCCAGCAGCCAAGGCGCACTAGCGGGGAGGGGTTACAATGAGCAGTTCTTC
TRBD1	TRBV6-1	-	TRBJ1-2	CASSEADRGGGYTF	TGTGCCAGCAGTGAAGCGGACAGGGGGGGCGGCTACACCTTC
TRBD1	TRBV20-1	-	TRBJ2-7	CSASRTLGAGGAYEQYF	TGCAGTGCTAGTAGGACGCTTGGGGCAGGGGGCGCCTACGAGCAGTACTTC
TRBD1	TRBV28	-	TRBJ1-2	CASRGLRDRERKNYGYTF	TGTGCCAGCAGGGGGCTCCGGGACAGGGAACGGAAAAACTATGGCTACACCTTC
TRBD1	TRBV6-1	-	TRBJ1-5	CASSEPTGVGPQHF	TGTGCCAGCAGTGAGCCGACAGGGGTTGGGCCCCAGCATTTT
-	TRBV3-1/TRBV3-2	-	TRBJ2-2	CASSYRVVAGELFF	TGTGCCAGCAGCTATCGGGTTGTGGCCGGGGAGCTGTTTTTT
TRBD2	TRBV5-1	-	TRBJ2-5	CASSSGTRLGETQYF	TGCGCCAGCAGCTCCGGGACTAGATTGGGGGAGACCCAGTACTTC
-	TRBV19	-	TRBJ1-5	CASSPLDSQNQPQHF	TGTGCCAGTAGTCCCCTGGACAGCCAAAATCAGCCCCAGCATTTT
-	TRBV3-1/TRBV3-2	-	TRBJ1-5	CASSQDSKSYQPQHF	TGTGCCAGCAGCCAAGATTCGAAATCGTATCAGCCCCAGCATTTT
-	TRBV29-1	-	TRBJ1-1	CSVARGAGRTEAFF	TGCAGCGTCGCCCGGGGTGCGGGAAGGACTGAAGCTTTCTTT
-	TRBV7-3	-	TRBJ2-6	CASSLKTVATSGANVLTF	TGTGCCAGCAGCTTAAAAACGGTCGCCACCTCTGGGGCCAACGTCCTGACTTTC
TRBD1	TRBV27	-	TRBJ1-5	CASSSTGTSSPQHF	TGTGCCAGCAGTTCGACAGGGACGAGTTCTCCCCAGCATTTT
-	TRBV9	-	TRBJ2-1	CASSVVSPAEQFF	TGTGCCAGCAGCGTAGTGTCACCCGCGGAGCAGTTCTTC
TRBD2	TRBV27	-	TRBJ2-1	CASSLPLASGVDPVYEQFF	TGTGCCAGCAGTTTACCTCTGGCTAGCGGGGTCGACCCTGTATATGAGCAGTTCTTC
-	TRBV3-1/TRBV3-2	-	TRBJ1-5	CASSQTLRGDQPQHF	TGTGCCAGCAGCCAAACACTTCGGGGGGACCAGCCCCAGCATTTT
-	TRBV6-4	few	TRBJ2-3	CASSDGDSTDTQYF	TGTGCCAGCAGTGACGGGGATAGCACAGATACGCAGTATTTT
-	TRBV10-3	-	TRBJ2-1	CAISPQSSYNEQFF	TGTGCCATCTCCCCCCAGAGCTCCTACAATGAGCAGTTCTTC
-	TRBV5-1	-	TRBJ1-4	CASSLAGRENEKLFF	TGCGCCAGCAGCTTGGCCGGGAGGGAAAATGAAAAACTGTTTTTT
-	TRBV6-5	-	TRBJ2-5	CASTSYRPQETQYF	TGTGCCAGCACCTCCTATAGACCCCAAGAGACCCAGTACTTC
TRBD1	TRBV5-1	-	TRBJ2-5	CASSLGQGDETQYF	TGCGCCAGCAGCTTGGGACAGGGGGACGAGACCCAGTACTTC
-	TRBV7-9	-	TRBJ1-3	CASSSGGGNTIYF	TGTGCCAGCAGTTCGGGAGGGGGAAACACCATATATTTT
-	TRBV19	-	TRBJ2-6	CASSSQGSGANVLTF	TGTGCCAGTAGTTCTCAGGGCTCTGGGGCCAACGTCCTGACTTTC
-	TRBV9	-	TRBJ2-3	CASSARGPSTDTQYF	TGTGCCAGCAGCGCGAGAGGGCCCTCGACAGATACGCAGTATTTT
TRBD2	TRBV14	-	TRBJ2-5	CASSTGGSQYF	TGTGCCAGCAGCACCGGGGGGTCCCAGTACTTC
-	TRBV6-5	-	TRBJ1-3	CASSFTGTGNTIYF	TGTGCCAGCAGTTTCACCGGGACGGGAAACACCATATATTTT
-	TRBV18	-	TRBJ1-1	CASSRRGGDTEAFF	TGTGCCAGCTCACGACGCGGGGGTGACACTGAAGCTTTCTTT
TRBD1	TRBV5-4	-	TRBJ2-7	CASSLAGTESYEQYF	TGTGCCAGCAGCTTGGCGGGGACAGAGTCCTACGAGCAGTACTTC
-	TRBV11-2	-	TRBJ1-4	CASSLRTTNEKLFF	TGTGCCAGCAGCCTGCGTACAACTAATGAAAAACTGTTTTTT
-	TRBV21-1	-	TRBJ2-7	CASSKEGRGYEQYF	TGTGCCAGCAGCAAAGAGGGCAGGGGTTACGAGCAGTACTTC
-	TRBV24-1	-	TRBJ1-5	CATSDLGQAQHF	TGTGCCACCAGTGATTTAGGGCAGGCCCAGCATTTT